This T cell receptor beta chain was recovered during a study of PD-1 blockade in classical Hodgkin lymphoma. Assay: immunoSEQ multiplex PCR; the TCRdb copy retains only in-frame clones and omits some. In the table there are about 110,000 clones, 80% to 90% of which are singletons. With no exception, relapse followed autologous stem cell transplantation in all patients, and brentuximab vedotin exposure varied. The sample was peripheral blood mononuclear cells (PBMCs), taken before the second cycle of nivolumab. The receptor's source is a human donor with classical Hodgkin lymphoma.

The CDR3 sequence is CASSLGLAGSGGDEQFF. In DNA form, the CDR3 reads TGTGCCAGCAGTTTGGGTCTAGCGGGCTCTGGGGGCGATGAGCAGTTCTTC. This chain joins TRBV28 and TRBJ2-1; 8 bases line up with TRBD2. Germline lookup yields CDR1 MDHEN and CDR2 SYDVKM. The CDR3 sequence is 17 residues long. The V gene end was trimmed by 3 bases and the J gene end by 8 bases; junction bases not matched to a gene: 15.